What follows describes a single T cell receptor (beta chain). The table lists this clonotype with many counts. What antigen it recognizes has not been identified. No base quality information exists; no much larger clone differs at one position. This entry comes from a study of T cells in Graves' hyperthyroidism and ophthalmopathy (dated by TCRdb to between 2017 and 2020). At the level of the whole study: Peripheral blood samples were taken at initial diagnosis, before any treatment was given. The 85 to 100 discovery patients were randomly split 7:3 into training and test sets. After sampling, hyperthyroidism patients received methimazole starting at 30 mg daily, and ophthalmopathy patients received high-dose intravenous methylprednisolone. In more than 5 Graves' hyperthyroidism patients, the study also compared T-cell repertoires from thyroid tissue with T-cell repertoires from blood. Prospective prediction of ophthalmopathy was tested in an independent validation cohort of 18 to 20 hyperthyroidism patients and 17 patients who later progressed to ophthalmopathy. To identify TCR V-J signatures that set the groups apart, the researchers used a discovery cohort of about a hundred patients, made up of around 42 with Graves' ophthalmopathy and about 60 with stable Graves' hyperthyroidism. The paper describes TCR Vbeta CDR3 sequencing of 135 peripheral blood samples, made up of fewer than 50 ophthalmopathy patients, 70 to 75 hyperthyroidism patients and some 17 progressor patients.

Study-level results and caveats: During validation, the model predicted progression to ophthalmopathy a median of about 6.5 months ahead of onset, with just under 71% sensitivity and 72% to 80% specificity. A 13 V-J signature model separated ophthalmopathy from stable hyperthyroidism, with 87.88% sensitivity and approximately 81% specificity in cross-validation and 80%/75% in testing. Most expanded thyroid clonotypes (frequency above 0.001) were also found in blood, which suggests that blood repertoires may mirror thyroid immune responses. Sample size was not statistically predetermined, and investigators were not blinded to group allocation.

Ophthalmopathy patients had moderately to severely active disease, with a Clinical Activity Score of 3 or more, a NOSPECS grade of 4 or more, and a disease duration of less than 3 months. The study excluded patients with uncontrolled infections, other autoimmune diseases, pregnancy or lactation. Clinical symptoms, serum thyroxine and TRAb, thyroid ultrasound, and orbital computed tomography formed the basis for the diagnoses. PBMCs were separated from around 9.1 ml of fresh peripheral blood using Ficoll-Paque density gradient centrifugation. Trizol reagent was used to extract total RNA, and RNA quality was then checked on an Agilent 2100 Bioanalyzer. Its CDR3 holds 16 amino acids, cysteine through phenylalanine. The only DNA kept is the CDR3, 48 bases in frame from the first base. A distance of 12 bases separates the germline ends of V and J, which lose 0 bases and 4 bases respectively. CDR1 and CDR2 (LGHDT, YNNKEL) derive from the germline V gene (reference sequence).

The TCR beta CDR3 regions were amplified from the RNA transcripts. The TCR CDR3 was subjected to a first round of RT-PCR using the HTBI primer set and the Qiagen OneStep RT-PCR kit. Libraries were constructed in a second round of multiplex PCR, after which size selection and purification were performed. The libraries were sequenced on an Illumina HiSeq2000 using paired-end 100 bp reads. Under the source paper's analysis protocol: SOAPnuke was used to process the raw data, with reads discarded if the reads contained adapters or uncalled bases, had a mean Phred below 15, or lacked an exact constant-primer or identifier match. COPE v1.2.5 was used to merge the high-quality paired reads, and each unique nucleotide sequence was defined as a clonotype. MiTCR v1.1 was used to align clonotypes to the IMGT TRBV, TRBD and TRBJ reference segments. The analysis was restricted to V-J combinations with a frequency above 0.0001, which together covered 99% to 99.2% of the repertoires. The TCS score was defined as the ratio of F50 (clonal expansion) to E x V (chaos), calculated using BLOSUM62-based TCRdist between CDR3 peptides within each V-J. Welch's t-statistics and random forest reduced 514 V-J features to around 14, which were used in a naive Bayes classifier (R e1071). TCRdb reanalyzed the raw reads on its own, using fastp at Q25 for trimming and MiXCR for clone calling, and kept in-frame beta chains. Each entry merges the rows of one CDR3 protein and shows their most common DNA and genes. These V and J calls originate from TCRdb's pipeline instead of the authors' own analysis. Recorded for this sample are 300,000 to 450,000 distinct CDR3 sequences; more than 14% of them occurred a single time. Less than 20% of the sample comes from the top ten.

The material sequenced was blood. The sequence was collected from a woman in her 30s with Graves' ophthalmopathy. The chain is made from TRBV3-1 and TRBJ1-4; no D gene is confidently identified. The nucleotide sequence is given as TGTGCCAGCAGCCAAGAAGGAGGGAAGGGTAATGAAAAACTGTTTTTT. Translated, it reads CASSQEGGKGNEKLFF.